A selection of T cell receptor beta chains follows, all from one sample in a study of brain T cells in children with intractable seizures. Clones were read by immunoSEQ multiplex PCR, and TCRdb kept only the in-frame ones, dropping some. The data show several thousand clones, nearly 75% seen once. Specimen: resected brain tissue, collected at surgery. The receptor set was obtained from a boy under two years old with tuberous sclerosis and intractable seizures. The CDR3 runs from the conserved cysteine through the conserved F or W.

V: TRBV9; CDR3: CASSPLAGESNRDTQYF
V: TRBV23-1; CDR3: CASSQLAGYEQYF
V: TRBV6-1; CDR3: CASSETGGGNQPQHF
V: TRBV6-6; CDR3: CASSYVGWTNEQFF
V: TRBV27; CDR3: CATQPQGKYNEQFF
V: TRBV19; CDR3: CASRSGTGYGYTF
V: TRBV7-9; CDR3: CASRLAADTQYF
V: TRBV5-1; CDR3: CASSSWDTRTYNEQFF
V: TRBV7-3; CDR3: CASSLLTRETQYF
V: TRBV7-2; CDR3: CASSLVPTSGYNEQFF
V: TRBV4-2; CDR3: CASSQGGMRQFF
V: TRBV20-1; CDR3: CSASTGYGYTF
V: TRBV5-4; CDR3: CASSSGLAGGFYEQYF
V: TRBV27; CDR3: CASSPYRDTQYF
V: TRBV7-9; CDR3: CASSPAGGAFNSPLHF
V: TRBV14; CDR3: CASSQGPDTQYF
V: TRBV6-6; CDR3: CASRTVLGAFF
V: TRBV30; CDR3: CAWSVGASGNTIYF
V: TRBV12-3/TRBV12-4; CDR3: CASSWGAFYEQYF
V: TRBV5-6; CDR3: CASSLTGMSYGYTF
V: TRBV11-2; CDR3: CASSLEAVSSYEQYF
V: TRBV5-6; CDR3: CASSWGTYNSPLHF
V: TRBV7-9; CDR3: CASSWTTGGTGELFF
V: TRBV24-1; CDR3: CATSDLPTFEGNEQFF
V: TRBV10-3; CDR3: CAISGRDYGYEQYF
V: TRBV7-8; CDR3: CASSPTGGLSNQPQHF
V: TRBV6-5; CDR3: CASRNIQGRAYEQYF
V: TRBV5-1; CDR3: CASSSKAESGELFF
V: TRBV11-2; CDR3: CASRRIYTGELFF
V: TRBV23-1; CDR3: CASSHSGRTDTQYF
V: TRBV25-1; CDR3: CASSEGPRYEQYF
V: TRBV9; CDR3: CASSVVSNTGELFF
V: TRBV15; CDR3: CATSRDLAGGRGNEQFF
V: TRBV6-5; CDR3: CAIRQGDEKLFF
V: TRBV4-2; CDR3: CASSQDLDGSSYNEQFF
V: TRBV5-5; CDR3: CASSFWGGVVNEQFF
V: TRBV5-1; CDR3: CASSLAVGAKNIQYF
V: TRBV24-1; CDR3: CATSDLQGGEAGELFF
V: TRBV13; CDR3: CASSSSGGIETQYF
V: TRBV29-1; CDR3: CSVLHGTDQGAGANVLTF
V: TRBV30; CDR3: CAWSGRRNTIYF
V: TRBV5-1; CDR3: CASSFRDSQLYEQYF
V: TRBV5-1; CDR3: CASSLRGTDTQYF
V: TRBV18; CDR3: CASSAAGTERRTQYF
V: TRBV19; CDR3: CASNHFDGAESYGYTF
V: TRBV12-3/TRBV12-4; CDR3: CASTRGDNEQFF
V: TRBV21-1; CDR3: CASARGKCVCGQGVGHSPNTEAFF
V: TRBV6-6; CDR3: CASRTPYGYTF
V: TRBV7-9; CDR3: CAMDKGEAFF
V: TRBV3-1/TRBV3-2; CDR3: CASSRDSSGANVLTF